Described below is a single T cell receptor beta chain sequence and its context. Which antigen it targets is not known. It has no much larger one-base neighbor in the sample; base qualities were not kept. The trial excluded patients who had a history of autoimmune disease or who were on systemic immunosuppression. Peripheral blood for TCR sequencing was collected from all dose cohorts at baseline, on cycle 4 day 1, and on cycle 7 day 1. Samples came from an open-label, multicenter, first-in-human phase I dose-escalation trial of ivuxolimab. Adults with locally advanced or metastatic melanoma, renal cell, hepatocellular, or head and neck squamous cell carcinoma were enrolled in the trial. Before TCR sequencing, CD4+ T cells and CD8+ T cells from peripheral blood were sorted into separate populations. This sample was included in a study of OX40 agonist ivuxolimab in advanced cancers. As for the study more broadly: Ivuxolimab was a fully human IgG2 agonistic monoclonal antibody targeting the costimulatory receptor OX40 (CD134). Prior anti-PD-1, anti-PD-L1 or anti-CTLA-4 therapy was permitted, and checkpoint inhibitors had been received by more than 35% of dose-escalation patients. Intravenous ivuxolimab was administered to patients every 2 weeks at six dose levels: 0.01, 0.1, 0.3, 1.5, 3 and 10 mg/kg. Partial responses occurred in three dose-escalation patients, of whom one had hepatocellular carcinoma and two had cutaneous melanoma. The paper describes the monotherapy dose-escalation part (N = 52 patients) of the phase I trial of ivuxolimab. The purpose of peripheral TCRbeta sequencing was to test whether ivuxolimab changed TCR sequence diversity and led to clonal T-cell expansion. Among the roughly 52 dose-escalation patients, around 19 had hepatocellular carcinoma, approximately 15 melanoma, 9 renal cell carcinoma and 9 head and neck cancer. A male proportion of roughly 80% and a mean age of roughly 58 years, ranging from roughly 20 to 80, were recorded for the dose-escalation cohort. The research as a whole found: In partial responders in the 0.1-3.0 mg/kg groups, normalized peripheral clonal expansion was found to be among the lowest, especially among CD8+ T cells. Which antigens the clonally expanded peripheral T cells were specific for was not determined. Low levels of normalized T-cell clonal expansion were also seen in some nonresponding patients. At doses from 0.1 to 3.0 mg/kg, clonal expansion was seen in both CD4+ and CD8+ blood T cells between baseline and week 6. After ivuxolimab, expanded clones were on average more numerous among CD8+ T cells than among CD4+ T cells.

From the cysteine up to the phenylalanine, the CDR3 has a length of 12 residues. The sequence is cut down to CDR3 DNA, 36 bases in frame from base 1. For CDR1 and CDR2, the germline V gene lists SNHLY and FYNNEI. V sheds 9 bases and J sheds 3 bases, leaving 9 bases between their ends. Genomic DNA was extracted from sorted cells for sequencing of the TCRbeta CDR3 region. The immunoSEQ Assay was used to sequence the TCRbeta CDR3 regions. TCRdb's version of the immuneACCESS table is confined to in-frame rearrangements and falls short of the full clone set. An unresolved V gene accounts for under half of the shortfall where checked; the remainder is of unknown origin. In all, the sample holds fewer than 70,000 clones, and approximately 86% of those were seen once. The ten biggest clones cover roughly 2% of the sample.

The sequencing here drew on CD4+ or CD8+ T cells sorted from blood, taken in a trial of the OX40 agonist ivuxolimab. This TCR came from an adult with an advanced solid tumor such as melanoma, head and neck, liver or kidney cancer. This sequence uses TRBV2 and TRBJ1-5; the D gene is perhaps TRBD1, from 6 matching bases. The CDR3 has the sequence CASRQANQPQHF. Read as DNA, the sequence is TGTGCCAGTCGACAGGCCAATCAGCCCCAGCATTTT.